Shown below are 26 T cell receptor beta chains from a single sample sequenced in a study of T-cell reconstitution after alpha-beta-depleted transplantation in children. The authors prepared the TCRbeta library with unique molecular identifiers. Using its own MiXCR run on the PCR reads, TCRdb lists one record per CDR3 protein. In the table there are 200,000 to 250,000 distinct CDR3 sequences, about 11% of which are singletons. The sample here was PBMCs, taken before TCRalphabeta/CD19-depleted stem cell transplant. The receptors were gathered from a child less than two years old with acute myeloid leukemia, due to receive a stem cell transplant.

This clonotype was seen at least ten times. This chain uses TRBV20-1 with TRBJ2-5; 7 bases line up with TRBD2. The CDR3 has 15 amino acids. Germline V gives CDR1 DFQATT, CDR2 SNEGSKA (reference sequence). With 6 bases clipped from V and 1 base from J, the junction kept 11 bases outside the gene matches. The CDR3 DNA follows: TGCAGTGCAGACTCCTTAGCGGGCCTCCAAGAGACCCAGTACTTC. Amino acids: CSADSLAGLQETQYF.

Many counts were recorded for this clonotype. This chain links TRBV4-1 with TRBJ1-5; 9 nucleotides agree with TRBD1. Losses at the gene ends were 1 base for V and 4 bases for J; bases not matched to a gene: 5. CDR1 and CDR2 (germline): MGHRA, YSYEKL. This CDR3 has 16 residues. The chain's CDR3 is CASSQGPGTGNQPQHF. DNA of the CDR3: TGCGCCAGCAGCCAAGGTCCCGGGACAGGGAATCAGCCCCAGCATTTT.

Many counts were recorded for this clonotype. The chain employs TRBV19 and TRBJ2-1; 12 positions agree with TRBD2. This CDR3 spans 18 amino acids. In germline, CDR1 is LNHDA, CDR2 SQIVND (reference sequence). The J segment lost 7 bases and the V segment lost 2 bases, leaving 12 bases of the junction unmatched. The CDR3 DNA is TGTGCCAGTAGTATATGGGGGCTAGCGGGGGGGCCGGGGAATGAGCAGTTCTTC. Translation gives CASSIWGLAGGPGNEQFF.

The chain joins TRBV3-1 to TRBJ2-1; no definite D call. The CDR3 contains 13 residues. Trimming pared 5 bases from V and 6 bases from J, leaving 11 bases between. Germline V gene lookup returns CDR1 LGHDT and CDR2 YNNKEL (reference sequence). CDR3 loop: CASSSLWTNEQFF. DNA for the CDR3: TGTGCCAGCAGCTCTTTGTGGACCAATGAGCAGTTCTTC.

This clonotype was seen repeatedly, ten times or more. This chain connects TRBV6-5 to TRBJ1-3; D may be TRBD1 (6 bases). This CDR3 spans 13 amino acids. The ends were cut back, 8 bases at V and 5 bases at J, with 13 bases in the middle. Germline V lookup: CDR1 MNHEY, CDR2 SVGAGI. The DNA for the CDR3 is TGTGCCAGCTCACAGGGAATGAGAAACACCATATATTTT. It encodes CASSQGMRNTIYF.

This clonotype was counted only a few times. The CDR3: CSARGGTPPNEQFF. CDR3 bases: TGCAGTGCTAGAGGGGGAACCCCTCCCAATGAGCAGTTCTTC. The rearrangement links TRBV20-1 to TRBJ2-1; D remains unclear. The CDR3 extends over 14 amino acids. V was pared by 1 base and J by 6 bases, with 13 bases between. Germline CDR1 reads DFQATT; CDR2 reads SNEGSKA (reference sequence).

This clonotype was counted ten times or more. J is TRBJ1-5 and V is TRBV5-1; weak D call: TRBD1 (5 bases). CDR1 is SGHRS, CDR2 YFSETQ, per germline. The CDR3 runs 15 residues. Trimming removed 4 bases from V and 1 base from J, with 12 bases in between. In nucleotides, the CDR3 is TGCGCCAGCAGCCTGCAGGGAATGAGCAATCAGCCCCAGCATTTT. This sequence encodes CASSLQGMSNQPQHF. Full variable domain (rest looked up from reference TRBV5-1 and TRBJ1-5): KAGVTQTPRYLIKTRGQQVTLSCSPISGHRSVSWYQQTPGQGLQFLFEYFSETQRNKGNFPGRFSGRQFSNSRSEMNVSTLELGDSALYLCASSLQGMSNQPQHFGDGTRLSIL.

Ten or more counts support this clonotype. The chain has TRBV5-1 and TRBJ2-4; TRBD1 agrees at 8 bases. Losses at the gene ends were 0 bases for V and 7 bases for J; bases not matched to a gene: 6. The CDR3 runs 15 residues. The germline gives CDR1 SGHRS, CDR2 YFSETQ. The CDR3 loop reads CASSLEGDRRNIQYF. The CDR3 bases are TGCGCCAGCAGCTTGGAAGGGGACAGGCGGAACATTCAGTACTTC.

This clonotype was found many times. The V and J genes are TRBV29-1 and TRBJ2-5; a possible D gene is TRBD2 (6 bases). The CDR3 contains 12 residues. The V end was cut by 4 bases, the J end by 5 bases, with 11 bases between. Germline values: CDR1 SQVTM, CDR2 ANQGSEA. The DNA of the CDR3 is TGCAGCGTTGGTGGAGGGATCGAGACCCAGTACTTC. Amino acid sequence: CSVGGGIETQYF.

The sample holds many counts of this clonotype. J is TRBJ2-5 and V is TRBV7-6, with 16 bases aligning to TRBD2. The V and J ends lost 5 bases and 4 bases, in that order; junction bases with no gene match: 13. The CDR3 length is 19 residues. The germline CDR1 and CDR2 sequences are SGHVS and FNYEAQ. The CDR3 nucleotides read TGTGCCAGCAGCGGGGACAGCCCGGGACTAGCGGGAGGGGGAGAGACCCAGTACTTC. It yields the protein CASSGDSPGLAGGGETQYF.

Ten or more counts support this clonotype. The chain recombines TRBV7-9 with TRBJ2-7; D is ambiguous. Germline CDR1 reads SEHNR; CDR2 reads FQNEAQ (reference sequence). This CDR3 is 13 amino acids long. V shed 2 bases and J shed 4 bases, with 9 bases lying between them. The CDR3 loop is CASSLYEKYEQYF. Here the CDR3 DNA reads TGTGCCAGCAGCTTATACGAGAAATACGAGCAGTACTTC.

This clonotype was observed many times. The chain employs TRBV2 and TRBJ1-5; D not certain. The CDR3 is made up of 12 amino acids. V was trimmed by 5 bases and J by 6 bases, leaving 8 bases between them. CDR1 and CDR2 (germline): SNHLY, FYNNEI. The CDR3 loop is CASSPGVQPQHF. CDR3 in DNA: TGTGCCAGCAGTCCTGGGGTTCAGCCCCAGCATTTT.

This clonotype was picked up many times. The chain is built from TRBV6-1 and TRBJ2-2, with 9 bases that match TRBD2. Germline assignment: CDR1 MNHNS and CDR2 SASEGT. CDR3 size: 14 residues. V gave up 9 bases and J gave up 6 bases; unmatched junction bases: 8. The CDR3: CASSSGSNPGELFF. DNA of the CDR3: TGTGCCAGTAGTAGCGGGAGCAATCCCGGGGAGCTGTTTTTT.

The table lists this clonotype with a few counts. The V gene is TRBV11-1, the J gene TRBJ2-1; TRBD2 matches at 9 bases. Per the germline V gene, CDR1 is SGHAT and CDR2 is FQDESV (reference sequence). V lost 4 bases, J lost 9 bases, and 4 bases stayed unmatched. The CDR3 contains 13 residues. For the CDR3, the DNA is TGTGCCAGCAGCTCCTATAGCGGGGGTGAGCAGTTCTTC. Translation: CASSSYSGGEQFF.

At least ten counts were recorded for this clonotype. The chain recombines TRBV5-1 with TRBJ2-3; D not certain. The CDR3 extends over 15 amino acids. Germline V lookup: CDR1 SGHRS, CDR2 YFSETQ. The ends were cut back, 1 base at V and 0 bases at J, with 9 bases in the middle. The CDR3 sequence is CASSLSDPSTDTQYF. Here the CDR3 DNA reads TGCGCCAGCAGCTTGTCGGACCCTAGCACAGATACGCAGTATTTT.

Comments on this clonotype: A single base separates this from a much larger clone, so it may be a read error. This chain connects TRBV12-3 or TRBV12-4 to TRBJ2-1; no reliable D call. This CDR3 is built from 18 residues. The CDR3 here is CARSLARWGMIVDNEQFF. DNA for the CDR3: TGTGCCCGCAGTTTGGCGCGGTGGGGTATGATAGTGGACAATGAGCAGTTCTTC.

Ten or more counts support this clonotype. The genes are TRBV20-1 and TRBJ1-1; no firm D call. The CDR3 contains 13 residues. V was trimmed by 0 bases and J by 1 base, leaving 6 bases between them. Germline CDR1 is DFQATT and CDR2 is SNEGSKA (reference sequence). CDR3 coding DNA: TGCAGTGCTAGAGATCGGGGGAACACTGAAGCTTTCTTT. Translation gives CSARDRGNTEAFF.

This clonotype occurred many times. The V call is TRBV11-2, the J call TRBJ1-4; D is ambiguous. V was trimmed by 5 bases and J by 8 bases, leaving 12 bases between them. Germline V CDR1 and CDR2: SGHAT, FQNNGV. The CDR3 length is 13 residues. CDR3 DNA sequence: TGTGCCAGCAGCGTGCGGCCTTCGGAAAAACTGTTTTTT. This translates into CASSVRPSEKLFF.

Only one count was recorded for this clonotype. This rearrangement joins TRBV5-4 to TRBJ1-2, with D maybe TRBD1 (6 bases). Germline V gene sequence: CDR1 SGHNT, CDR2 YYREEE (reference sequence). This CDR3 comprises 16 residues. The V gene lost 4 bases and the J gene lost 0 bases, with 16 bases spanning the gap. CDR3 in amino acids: CASSVPGGAANYGYTF. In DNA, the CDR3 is TGTGCCAGCAGCGTCCCGGGGGGCGCAGCTAACTATGGCTACACCTTC.

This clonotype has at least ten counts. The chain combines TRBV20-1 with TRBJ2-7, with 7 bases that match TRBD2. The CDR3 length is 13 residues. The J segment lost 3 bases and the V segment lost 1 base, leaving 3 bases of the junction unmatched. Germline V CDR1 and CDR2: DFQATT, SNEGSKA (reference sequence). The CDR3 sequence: CSARVREFYEQYF. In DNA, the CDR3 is TGCAGTGCTAGAGTGCGGGAGTTCTACGAGCAGTACTTC.

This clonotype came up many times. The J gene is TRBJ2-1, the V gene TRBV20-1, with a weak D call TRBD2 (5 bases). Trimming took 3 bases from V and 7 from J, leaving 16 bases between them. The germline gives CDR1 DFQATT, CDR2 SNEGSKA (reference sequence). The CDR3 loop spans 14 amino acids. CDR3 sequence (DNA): TGCAGTGCTAGTTCCGGGGTGCTCGGGAATGAGCAGTTCTTC. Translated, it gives CSASSGVLGNEQFF.

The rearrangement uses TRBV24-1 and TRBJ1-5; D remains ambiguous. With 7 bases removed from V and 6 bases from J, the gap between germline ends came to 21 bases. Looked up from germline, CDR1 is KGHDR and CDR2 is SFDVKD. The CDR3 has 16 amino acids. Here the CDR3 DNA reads TGTGCCACCAGCGCATCCAACGGAGGGATGGGTCAGCCCCAGCATTTT. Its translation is CATSASNGGMGQPQHF.

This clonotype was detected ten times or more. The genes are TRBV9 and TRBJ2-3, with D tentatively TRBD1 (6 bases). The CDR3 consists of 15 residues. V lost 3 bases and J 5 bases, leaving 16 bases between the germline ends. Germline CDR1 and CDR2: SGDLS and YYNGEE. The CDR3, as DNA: TGTGCCAGCAGCGAGAGCTCGAGGGGGAAAGATACGCAGTATTTT. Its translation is CASSESSRGKDTQYF.

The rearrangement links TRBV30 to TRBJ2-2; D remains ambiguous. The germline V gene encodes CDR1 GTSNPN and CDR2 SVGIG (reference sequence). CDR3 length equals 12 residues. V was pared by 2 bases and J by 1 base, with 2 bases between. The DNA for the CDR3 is TGTGCCTGGAGTAAGAACACCGGGGAGCTGTTTTTT. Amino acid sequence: CAWSKNTGELFF.

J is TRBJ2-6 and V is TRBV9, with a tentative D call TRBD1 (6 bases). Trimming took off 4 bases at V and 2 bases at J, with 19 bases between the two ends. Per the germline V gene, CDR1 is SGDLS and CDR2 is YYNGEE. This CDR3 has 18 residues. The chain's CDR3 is CASSPIAGELTGANVLTF. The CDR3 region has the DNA TGTGCCAGCAGCCCGATTGCAGGGGAATTGACTGGGGCCAACGTCCTGACTTTC. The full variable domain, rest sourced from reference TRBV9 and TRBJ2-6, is DSGVTQTPKHLITATGQRVTLRCSPRSGDLSVYWYQQSLDQGLQFLIQYYNGEERAKGNILERFSAQQFPDLHSELNLSSLELGDSALYFCASSPIAGELTGANVLTFGAGSRLTVL.

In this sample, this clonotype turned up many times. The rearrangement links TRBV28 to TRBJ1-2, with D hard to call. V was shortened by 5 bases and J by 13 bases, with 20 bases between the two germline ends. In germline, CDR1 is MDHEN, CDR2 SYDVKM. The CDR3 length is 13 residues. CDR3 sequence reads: CASSRAGSAKSTF. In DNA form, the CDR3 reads TGTGCCAGCAGTCGAGCCGGGAGCGCGAAATCCACCTTC.